This TCR beta chain is drawn from a study of blood T cell repertoires in COVID-19. A few counts support this clone. Per germline, CDR1 LNHNV and CDR2 YYDKDF (reference sequence). The CDR3 totals 15 residues. Deletions cut 1 base from V and 6 bases from J, with 12 bases between. The authors' processing: Quantification of nucleated cells was approximated via reference gene primer amplification. TCRdb keeps only in-frame clones here, not all; method: immunoSEQ multiplex PCR. That table furnishes V, J and clone size, whereas the DNA furnished D and trimming. The sample consists of under 150,000 clones, roughly 84% of them appearing once.

This receptor was taken from a woman in her forties or fifties who had been exposed to COVID-19. The chain links TRBV15 to TRBJ1-4; D gene unclear. The sequenced material came from PBMCs or T cells enriched from blood (not recorded which). CDR3: CATSRATREDEKLFF. CDR3 nucleotides: TGTGCCACCAGCAGAGCGACGCGGGAGGATGAAAAACTGTTTTTT.